A selection of T cell receptor beta chains follows, all from one sample in a study of T cells in Graves' hyperthyroidism and ophthalmopathy. TCRdb analysed the multiplex PCR reads with MiXCR anew, one entry per CDR3 protein. The sample lists approximately 420,000 distinct CDR3 sequences; approximately 14% were seen once. The sequenced sample was blood. These receptors came from a woman between 18 and 29 years old with Graves' hyperthyroidism. Each CDR3 is given without its conserved first and last residue.

V	J	CDR3
TRBV6-1	TRBJ2-7	ASSLSGGGYEQY
TRBV4-1	TRBJ2-1	ASSQLQGVYNKQF
TRBV3-1	TRBJ2-1	ASSQGGTAGGGLYNEQF
TRBV19	TRBJ1-1	ASSPRSGPNTEAF
TRBV9	TRBJ1-1	ASTSWMGGGNTEAF
TRBV5-8	TRBJ2-2	ASSRSGTGANTGELF
TRBV10-3	TRBJ1-1	ATSPGQGNTEAF
TRBV20-1	TRBJ1-3	SATRSSGNTIY
TRBV28	TRBJ2-3	ATTPRQGGYTDTQY
TRBV12-3/TRBV12-4	TRBJ1-2	ASTTGGPGGYT
TRBV14	TRBJ2-1	ASSQEVVYEQF
TRBV6-1	TRBJ2-1	ASSETLAGGNEQF
TRBV28	TRBJ2-5	ASREGQLETQY
TRBV20-1	TRBJ2-2	SANSWGAGELF
TRBV5-1	TRBJ2-5	ASGSGRRMETQY
TRBV12-3/TRBV12-4	TRBJ2-5	ASSLGQPQETQY
TRBV11-2	TRBJ2-7	ASSLVGDHEQY
TRBV5-1	TRBJ2-2	ASSLTGTGNTGELF
TRBV19	TRBJ2-5	ASSPRPGLAGGETQY
TRBV19	TRBJ1-1	ASSWGLNTEAF
TRBV20-1	TRBJ2-5	SAKMVLGGHGETQY
TRBV20-1	TRBJ2-2	SATDKNTGELF
TRBV30	TRBJ1-2	AWRSQGFLSGYT
TRBV7-9	TRBJ2-1	ASSHTDRYNEQF
TRBV4-1	TRBJ2-7	ASSGLAGPPYEQY
TRBV28	TRBJ1-2	ASSTGVGVGYT
TRBV28	TRBJ2-3	ASRPLAGGYGDTQY